This TCR beta chain emerged from a study of T cells in women clearing cervical HPV infection. Concerning this clone itself: The sequence runs out 3 residues before the end of the CDR3; the remainder is reconstructed from the germline J gene.

The assay was immunoSEQ multiplex PCR, and TCRdb's table has in-frame clones only and misses some. Reported are tens of thousands of clones; the ten largest clones contain less than 9%. CDR3 length: 18 amino acids. Germline V lookup: CDR1 SGHDN, CDR2 FVKESK. Trimming took 4 bases from V and 4 from J, leaving 25 bases between them. The sequenced sample consisted of blood buffy coat. This rearrangement joins TRBV14 to TRBJ1-2; no firm D call. The TCR originated in a woman aged 18 to 75 with a cervical HPV16 infection that either progressed to CIN3+ or cleared (not recorded which). The covered CDR3 bases are TGTGCCAGCAGCCGGACTATTGTTGGCCCTTGGGCCCTCTATGGC. Its protein is CASSRTIVGPWALYG. The entire CDR3 protein reads CASSRTIVGPWALYGYTF.